This T cell receptor (beta chain) was documented in a study of T cell changes during pregnancy in multiple sclerosis. The germline gives CDR1 LGHNA, CDR2 YNFKEQ. Between the trimmed V and J ends, which lost 0 bases and 6 bases, there was a span of 12 bases. The CDR3 runs to 14 residues. Sequencing used immunoSEQ multiplex PCR; TCRdb keeps in-frame clones, though not all of them. The table shows fewer than 40,000 clones, with about 93% occurring only once. A single count supports this clone. The rearrangement joins TRBV4-2 to TRBJ2-7; tentatively, D is TRBD1 (6 bases). This TCR was recovered from a female donor in good health, enrolled as a control in a pregnancy study. The specimen was CD4+ T cells from peripheral blood mononuclear cells, collected after pregnancy. CDR3 amino acids: CASSQDGGAGEQYF. In nucleotides, the CDR3 is TGTGCCAGCAGCCAAGATGGGGGCGCAGGCGAGCAGTACTTC.